A single sample is the source of the 32 T cell receptor beta chains below, sequenced in a study of beta chain features in type 1 diabetes. Study-wide results and caveats: All four CD4+ subsets from Type 1 diabetes patients carried moderately but significantly shorter TCRB CDR3s.

Of the isolated RNA, all was reverse transcribed, and so the sequenced material was expressed TCRB transcripts. Measured with immunoSEQ multiplex PCR; TCRdb has only the in-frame clones, and not every one. In the table there are a few hundred thousand clones, over 11% of which are singletons. No antigen is known for these receptors. Specimen: naive CD4+ T cells from blood. These receptors were collected from a man aged 25 to 40 with type 1 diabetes.

The chain links TRBV6-6 to TRBJ2-1; D gene uncertain. Germline assignment: CDR1 MNHNY and CDR2 SVGAGI (reference sequence). V was clipped by 10 bases and J by 4 bases, with 11 bases between them. The CDR3 totals 12 residues. The CDR3 region is CATSPGYNEQFF. The CDR3 region has the DNA TGTGCCACCTCGCCAGGATACAATGAGCAGTTCTTC.

The table lists this clone with a few counts. The chain carries TRBV7-6 and TRBJ1-5, with D hard to call. CDR1 is SGHVS, CDR2 FNYEAQ, per germline. The CDR3 contains 15 residues. V lost 5 bases to trimming and J lost 5 bases, with 16 bases between them. The CDR3 bases are TGTGCCAGCAGCACCGGAACCGGGAACCATCAGCCCCAGCATTTT. This gives the protein CASSTGTGNHQPQHF.

This chain joins TRBV30 and TRBJ1-1; a possible D gene is TRBD1 (6 bases). CDR3 length: 13 residues. V was shortened by 5 bases and J by 4 bases, with 14 bases between the two germline ends. The germline V gene has CDR1 GTSNPN and CDR2 SVGIG (reference sequence). CDR3 region: CAWVGQIFTEAFF. The CDR3 DNA sequence: TGTGCCTGGGTCGGACAGATATTCACTGAAGCTTTCTTT.

This clone was observed a handful of times. This chain joins TRBV4-1 and TRBJ2-3; no clear D gene. The CDR3 spans 13 residues. The V and J ends lost 2 bases and 4 bases respectively, with 7 bases between them. CDR1 is MGHRA, CDR2 YSYEKL, per germline. The CDR3 loop reads CASSQTTPDTQYF. The CDR3 nucleotides read TGCGCCAGCAGCCAAACTACCCCAGATACGCAGTATTTT.

This clone was recorded a few times. The chain links TRBV2 to TRBJ2-1; unclear D gene. Trimming removed 2 bases from V and 9 bases from J, with 8 bases in between. This CDR3 is built from 12 residues. Germline V gene sequence: CDR1 SNHLY, CDR2 FYNNEI. The CDR3 DNA sequence: TGTGCCAGCAGTGAACAGTTCGCTGAGCAGTTCTTC. Encoded protein: CASSEQFAEQFF.

The table lists this clone with a few counts. The chain carries TRBV7-2 and TRBJ2-6, with a possible D match to TRBD1 (5 bases). The V gene lost 1 base and the J gene lost 4 bases, with 20 bases spanning the gap. CDR1 is SGHTA and CDR2 is FQGNSA in the germline V gene. The CDR3 contains 19 residues. This CDR3 is CASSLDAREVVRGANVLTF. The CDR3 DNA is TGTGCCAGCAGCTTAGATGCCAGGGAAGTTGTGAGGGGGGCCAACGTCCTGACTTTC.

V usage is TRBV12-5 and J usage is TRBJ2-1; 8 positions agree with TRBD2. V was clipped by 2 bases and J by 9 bases; unmatched bases: 6. Germline V gives CDR1 LGHNT, CDR2 FRNRAP. This CDR3 contains 14 residues. The DNA for the CDR3 is TGTGCTAGTGGTTTGCGGGGCCGGGAGGGTGAGCAGTTCTTC. Its protein is CASGLRGREGEQFF.

This clone was detected only a few times. The CDR3 spells CASRSGTNTNTGELFF. The CDR3 DNA follows: TGCGCCAGCAGGTCCGGGACTAACACGAACACCGGGGAGCTGTTTTTT. The rearrangement links TRBV5-1 to TRBJ2-2, with 7 bases matching TRBD2. With V trimmed by 5 bases and J by 0 bases, 7 bases remained unmatched. CDR1 and CDR2 from the germline V gene are SGHRS and YFSETQ. This CDR3 contains 16 residues.

The chain has TRBV28 and TRBJ2-7; weak D call: TRBD2 (6 bases). Trimming left V 6 bases short and J 2 bases short, with 17 bases between. This CDR3 spans 15 amino acids. Per the germline V gene, CDR1 is MDHEN and CDR2 is SYDVKM. The CDR3: CASSFGGTLTYEQYF. Written as DNA, the CDR3 is TGTGCCAGCAGCTTCGGGGGTACATTAACCTACGAGCAGTACTTC.

The V gene is TRBV10-3, the J gene TRBJ1-2, with TRBD1 identical over 8 bases. CDR1 and CDR2 from the germline V gene are ENHRY and SYGVKD. CDR3 size: 14 residues. J was trimmed by 4 bases and V by 3 bases; bases with no gene match: 4. The CDR3 is CAISDSQGAYGYTF. The CDR3 DNA reads as TGTGCCATCAGTGACAGTCAGGGGGCCTATGGCTACACCTTC.

This clone was counted between two and nine times. The V and J genes are TRBV6-1 and TRBJ2-1; TRBD1 matches at 9 bases. The CDR3 consists of 15 residues. CDR1 and CDR2 from the germline V gene are MNHNS and SASEGT. The V and J ends lost 6 bases and 8 bases, in that order; junction bases with no gene match: 11. The CDR3 coding sequence is TGTGCCAGCAGCCGGGACAGGGTCTCCTCGGATGAGCAGTTCTTC. It is translated as CASSRDRVSSDEQFF.

This clone was observed a few times. The CDR3: CASRPGQGTYEQYF. The CDR3 DNA is TGTGCCAGCAGACCGGGACAGGGTACCTACGAGCAGTACTTC. The genes are TRBV25-1 and TRBJ2-7, with 9 nucleotides matching TRBD1. The CDR3 loop spans 14 amino acids. The V segment lost 6 bases and the J segment 2 bases; nucleotides outside the gene matches: 5. The germline gives CDR1 MGHDK, CDR2 SYGVNS.

The rearrangement joins TRBV10-3 to TRBJ2-3; D possibly corresponds to TRBD2 (6 bases). The length of the CDR3 is 12 residues. Germline V gene sequence: CDR1 ENHRY, CDR2 SYGVKD. Deletions cut 8 bases from V and 4 bases from J, with 10 bases between. CDR3 in DNA: TGTGCCATCGGGGGGAGCGCAGATACGCAGTATTTT. It translates to CAIGGSADTQYF.

This clone was seen a handful of times. The rearrangement joins TRBV30 to TRBJ2-1; TRBD1 agrees at 7 bases. The CDR3 runs to 12 residues. Germline V CDR1 and CDR2: GTSNPN, SVGIG (reference sequence). Trimming removed 2 bases from V and 8 bases from J; junction bases left unmatched: 3. CDR3 bases: TGTGCCTGGAGTAAGGGGGCGCATGAGCAGTTCTTC. Translation gives CAWSKGAHEQFF.

There are a few counts of this clone. The chain combines TRBV30 with TRBJ1-5, with 7 positions matching TRBD1. V shed 5 bases and J 1 base; nucleotides not matched to a gene: 2. Looked up from germline, CDR1 is GTSNPN and CDR2 is SVGIG (reference sequence). The CDR3 extends over 13 amino acids. CDR3 DNA sequence: TGTGCCTGGGAGGGGGCAAGCAATCAGCCCCAGCATTTT. Encoded protein: CAWEGASNQPQHF.

Only a few counts were recorded for this clone. J is TRBJ2-7 and V is TRBV5-4; D is ambiguous. The V and J ends lost 2 bases and 0 bases respectively, with 9 bases between them. The germline V gene has CDR1 SGHNT and CDR2 YYREEE (reference sequence). This CDR3 region has 14 residues. The CDR3, as DNA: TGTGCCAGCAGCTTTGACTTGAGCTCCTACGAGCAGTACTTC. The encoded protein is CASSFDLSSYEQYF. Full variable domain (outside the CDR3, taken from reference TRBV5-4 and TRBJ2-7): ETGVTQSPTHLIKTRGQQVTLRCSSQSGHNTVSWYQQALGQGPQFIFQYYREEENGRGNFPPRFSGLQFPNYSSELNVNALELDDSALYLCASSFDLSSYEQYFGPGTRLTVT.

This chain links TRBV2 with TRBJ1-2; 7 nucleotides align to TRBD1. This CDR3 spans 13 amino acids. Trimming removed 0 bases from V and 5 bases from J; junction bases left unmatched: 0. Germline-derived CDR1 and CDR2 are SNHLY and FYNNEI. The CDR3 sequence: CASSEAGQYGYTF. The CDR3 nucleotides are TGTGCCAGCAGTGAAGCGGGACAGTATGGCTACACCTTC.

The sample holds a few counts of this clone. The CDR3, as DNA: TGTGCCAGCAGCTTAAGCGGGGCTGGTGCTTTCTTT. Residues: CASSLSGAGAFF. V and J are TRBV7-9 and TRBJ1-1, with a weak D call TRBD1 (5 bases). The germline V gene has CDR1 SEHNR and CDR2 FQNEAQ (reference sequence). V lost 2 bases and J lost 11, with 12 bases in between. This CDR3 is built from 12 residues.

To note about this clone: Other nucleotide sequences in the sample specify the same CDR3. The genes are TRBV7-2 and TRBJ2-2; D gene ambiguous. The germline CDR1 and CDR2 sequences are SGHTA and FQGNSA. Trimming removed 5 bases at V and 5 bases at J, with 6 bases between. CDR3 length: 12 residues. The CDR3, as DNA: TGTGCCAGCAGCCCTTATACCGGGGAGCTGTTTTTT. This gives the protein CASSPYTGELFF.

This rearrangement joins TRBV14 to TRBJ1-2; D perhaps matches TRBD1 (5 bases). Trimming cost V 1 base and J 4 bases, with 7 bases left between them. This CDR3 has 13 amino acids. The germline V gene encodes CDR1 SGHDN and CDR2 FVKESK. The CDR3 loop reads CASSQGGFYGYTF. The DNA for the CDR3 is TGTGCCAGCAGCCAAGGGGGCTTCTATGGCTACACCTTC.

This clone was seen a few times. The rearrangement uses TRBV10-3 and TRBJ2-6, with 10 bases identical to TRBD1. There are 19 residues in the CDR3. Trimming took 7 bases from V and 0 from J; bases not matched to a gene: 12. CDR1 is ENHRY and CDR2 is SYGVKD in the germline V gene. For the CDR3, the DNA is TGTGCCATCACGGATGACGGGACAGGGGTTCTCTCTGGGGCCAACGTCCTGACTTTC. The encoded protein is CAITDDGTGVLSGANVLTF.

The V call is TRBV15, the J call TRBJ1-5; no firm D call. Germline CDR1 is LNHNV and CDR2 is YYDKDF (reference sequence). This CDR3 has 14 amino acids. Trimming stripped 0 bases from V and 3 bases from J, with 6 bases between. The CDR3 loop is CATSREQLNQPQHF. The CDR3 nucleotides read TGTGCCACCAGCAGAGAACAGCTCAATCAGCCCCAGCATTTT.

Only a few counts were recorded for this clone. Within the sample, other DNA sequences also encode this same CDR3. The genes are TRBV5-1 and TRBJ2-3; D is possibly TRBD2 (6 bases). Trimming removed 2 bases from V and 3 bases from J, with 10 bases in between. Germline CDR1 SGHRS, CDR2 YFSETQ. The CDR3 spans 14 residues. CDR3 bases: TGCGCCAGCAGCTTAGGGACTGGGACAGATACGCAGTATTTT. This translates into CASSLGTGTDTQYF.

The chain combines TRBV11-2 with TRBJ2-5, with 8 bases identical to TRBD2. V lost 3 bases and J lost 4; bases outside the gene matches: 7. The CDR3 runs 15 residues. Germline V gene sequence: CDR1 SGHAT, CDR2 FQNNGV. Here the CDR3 DNA reads TGTGCCAGCAGCTTTATCGCGGGAGGTACAGAGACCCAGTACTTC. This codes for CASSFIAGGTETQYF.

This clone showed up just a few times. This chain connects TRBV25-1 to TRBJ2-3; TRBD2 agrees at 7 bases. CDR1 and CDR2 (germline): MGHDK, SYGVNS. The CDR3 spans 16 residues. The V segment lost 3 bases and the J segment 2 bases; nucleotides outside the gene matches: 8. The CDR3 bases are TGTGCCAGCAGTGAGGGAGGGCAACGGGTCACAGATACGCAGTATTTT. As protein: CASSEGGQRVTDTQYF.

V usage is TRBV5-6 and J usage is TRBJ1-1, with 8 bases fitting TRBD1. CDR3 length: 16 residues. The germline gives CDR1 SGHDT, CDR2 YYEEEE. V shed 4 bases and J 7 bases; nucleotides not matched to a gene: 15. The CDR3 spells CASSRSVRDRRVEAFF. CDR3 DNA: TGTGCCAGCAGCCGCTCGGTCCGGGACAGGCGGGTTGAAGCTTTCTTT.

The table lists this clone with a few counts. This chain joins TRBV12-5 and TRBJ1-6; no firm D call. Germline CDR1 and CDR2: LGHNT and FRNRAP. Trimming stripped 10 bases from V and 0 bases from J, with 4 bases between. The CDR3 loop spans 12 amino acids. CDR3 nucleotides: TGTGCTACCAGCTCCTATAATTCACCCCTCCACTTT. Protein: CATSSYNSPLHF.

The chain links TRBV14 to TRBJ1-4; D is unresolved. The CDR3 spans 15 residues. The germline V gene has CDR1 SGHDN and CDR2 FVKESK. V shed 3 bases and J shed 5 bases, with 13 bases lying between them. The CDR3 DNA reads as TGTGCCAGCAGCCAGGCCGGGATTGGAAATGAAAAACTGTTTTTT. This codes for CASSQAGIGNEKLFF. Full variable domain (outside the CDR3, taken from reference TRBV14 and TRBJ1-4): EAGVTQFPSHSVIEKGQTVTLRCDPISGHDNLYWYRRVMGKEIKFLLHFVKESKQDESGMPNNRFLAERTGGTYSTLKVQPAELEDSGVYFCASSQAGIGNEKLFFGSGTQLSVL.

This clone has more than one count but fewer than ten. The rearrangement uses TRBV25-1 and TRBJ2-1; 8 bases match TRBD2. This CDR3 spans 14 amino acids. Trimming removed 7 bases from V and 12 bases from J; junction bases left unmatched: 14. Germline V CDR1 and CDR2: MGHDK, SYGVNS. CDR3 loop: CASTLLAGLPWQFF. The CDR3 DNA follows: TGTGCCAGCACCCTTTTAGCGGGACTCCCATGGCAGTTCTTC. The whole variable domain, filled in from reference TRBV25-1 and TRBJ2-1, reads EADIYQTPRYLVIGTGKKITLECSQTMGHDKMYWYQQDPGMELHLIHYSYGVNSTEKGDLSSESTVSRIRTEHFPLTLESARPSHTSQYLCASTLLAGLPWQFFGPGTRLTVL.

This clone appeared a few times. The gene calls are TRBV9 and TRBJ2-4; perhaps TRBD1 as D (7 bases). Trimming removed 0 bases from V and 7 bases from J, with 29 bases in between. Looked up from germline, CDR1 is SGDLS and CDR2 is YYNGEE. The CDR3 extends over 20 amino acids. CDR3 nucleotide sequence: TGTGCCAGCAGCGTAGGTTTGAGGGGGCGAATTGATGGAGGGACGAACATTCAGTACTTC. It is translated as CASSVGLRGRIDGGTNIQYF.

V is TRBV5-1 and J is TRBJ2-3; D may be TRBD2 (5 bases). The CDR3 totals 13 residues. Germline-derived CDR1 and CDR2 are SGHRS and YFSETQ. The V end lost 5 bases, the J end lost 6 bases, and 13 bases lay between the germline ends. CDR3 sequence: CASRDSTGDTQYF. DNA of the CDR3: TGCGCCAGCAGGGACTCGACTGGGGATACGCAGTATTTT. Filled out from reference TRBV5-1 and TRBJ2-3, the complete variable domain reads KAGVTQTPRYLIKTRGQQVTLSCSPISGHRSVSWYQQTPGQGLQFLFEYFSETQRNKGNFPGRFSGRQFSNSRSEMNVSTLELGDSALYLCASRDSTGDTQYFGPGTRLTVL.

This rearrangement joins TRBV6-6 to TRBJ1-5; 7 nucleotides line up with TRBD1. This CDR3 contains 13 residues. Germline V gives CDR1 MNHNY, CDR2 SVGAGI (reference sequence). Trimming removed 7 bases from V and 4 bases from J; junction bases left unmatched: 4. The CDR3 sequence is CASTGTANQPQHF. DNA for the CDR3: TGTGCCAGCACTGGGACAGCTAATCAGCCCCAGCATTTT.